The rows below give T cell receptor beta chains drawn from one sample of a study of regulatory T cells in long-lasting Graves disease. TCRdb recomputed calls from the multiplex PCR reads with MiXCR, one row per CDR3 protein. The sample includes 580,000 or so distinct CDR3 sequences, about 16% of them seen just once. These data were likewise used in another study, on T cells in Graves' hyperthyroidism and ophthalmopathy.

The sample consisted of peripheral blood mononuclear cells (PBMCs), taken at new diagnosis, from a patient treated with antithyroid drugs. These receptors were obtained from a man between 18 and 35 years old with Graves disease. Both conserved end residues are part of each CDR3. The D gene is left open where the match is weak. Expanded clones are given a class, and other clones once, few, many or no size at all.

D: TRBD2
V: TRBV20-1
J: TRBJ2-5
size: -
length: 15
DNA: TGCAGTGCTAGCCGGACTAGCGGCGTCAAGAGTTCCCAGTACTTC
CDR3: CSASRTSGVKSSQYF

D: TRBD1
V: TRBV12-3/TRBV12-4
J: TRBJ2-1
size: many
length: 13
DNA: TGTGCCAGCGGACAGGGCTCCTACAATGAGCAGTTCTTC
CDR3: CASGQGSYNEQFF

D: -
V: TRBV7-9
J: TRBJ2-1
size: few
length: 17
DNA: TGTGCCAGCAGCCCTAGTTTCGGACGGACTATATACAATGAGCAGTTCTTC
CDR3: CASSPSFGRTIYNEQFF

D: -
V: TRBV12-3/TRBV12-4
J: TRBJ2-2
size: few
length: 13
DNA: TGTCTAACCCGGGCCCACGAACGAGGGGAGCTGTTTTTT
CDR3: CLTRAHERGELFF

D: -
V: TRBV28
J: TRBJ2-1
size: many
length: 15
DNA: TGTGCCAGCAGAATTGGACAGAGCTCCTACAATGAGCAGTTCTTC
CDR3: CASRIGQSSYNEQFF

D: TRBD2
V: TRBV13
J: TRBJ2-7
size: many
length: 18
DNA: TGTGCCAGCAGCTTAGAACTAGCGGGAGATTCCCCGGCCTACGAGCAGTACTTC
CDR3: CASSLELAGDSPAYEQYF

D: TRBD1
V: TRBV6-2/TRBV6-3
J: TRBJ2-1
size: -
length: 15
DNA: TGTGCCAGCAGGAAAACAGGGGCCGTCTACAATGAGCAGTTCTTC
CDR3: CASRKTGAVYNEQFF

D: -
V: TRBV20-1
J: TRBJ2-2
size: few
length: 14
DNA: TGCAGTGCTAGCGCCGGGACCTTCAGTGGGGAGCTGTTTTTT
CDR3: CSASAGTFSGELFF

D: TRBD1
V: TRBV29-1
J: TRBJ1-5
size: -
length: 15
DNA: TGCAGCGTTGCGGGGATTCAGGGGGCTGATCAGCCCCAGCATTTT
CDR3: CSVAGIQGADQPQHF

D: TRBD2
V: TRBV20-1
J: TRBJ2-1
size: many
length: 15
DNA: TGCAGTGCTAGAGATGGGACTAGCGGGTTAAATGAGCAGTTCTTC
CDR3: CSARDGTSGLNEQFF

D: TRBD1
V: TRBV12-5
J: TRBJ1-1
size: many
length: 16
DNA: TGTGCTAGTGGTTTGGTAGTGGGACAGCGCCTCACTGAAGCTTTCTTT
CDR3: CASGLVVGQRLTEAFF

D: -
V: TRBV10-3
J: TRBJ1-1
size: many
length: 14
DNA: TGTGCCATCAGTGAGTCGAAGCTGAACACTGAAGCTTTCTTT
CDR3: CAISESKLNTEAFF

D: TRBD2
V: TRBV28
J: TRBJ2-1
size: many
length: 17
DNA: TGTGCCAGCAGTTTAGGGCGGGAGGGGAGCTCCTACAATGAGCAGTTCTTC
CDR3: CASSLGREGSSYNEQFF

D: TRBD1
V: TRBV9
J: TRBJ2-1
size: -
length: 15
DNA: TGTGCCAGCAGCGGCGGACAGGGCGCTAACAATGAGCAGTTCTTC
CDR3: CASSGGQGANNEQFF

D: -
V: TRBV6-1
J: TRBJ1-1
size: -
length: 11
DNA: TGTGCCAGCGGGGTTGGGTCCGAAGCTTCCTTT
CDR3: CASGVGSEASF

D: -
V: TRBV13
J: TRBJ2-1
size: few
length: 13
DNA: TGTGCCAGCAGCTTCGGACGTGGGGATGAGCAGTTCTTC
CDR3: CASSFGRGDEQFF

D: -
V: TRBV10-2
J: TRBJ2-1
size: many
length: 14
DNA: TGCGCCAGCAGTGAGTTGGGGATTTACAATGAGCAGTTCTTC
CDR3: CASSELGIYNEQFF

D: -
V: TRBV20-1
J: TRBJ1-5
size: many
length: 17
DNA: TGCAGTGCTAGAGGGCTGCGCCCTAACAGTAGCAATCAGCCCCAGCATTTT
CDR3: CSARGLRPNSSNQPQHF

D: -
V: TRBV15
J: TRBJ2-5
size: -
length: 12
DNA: TGTGCCACCAGCAGAGAGGGAGAGACCCAGTACTTC
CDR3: CATSREGETQYF

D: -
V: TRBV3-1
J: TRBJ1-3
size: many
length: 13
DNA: TGTGCCAGCAGCCAAGCGATCGCCGGCACCATATATTTT
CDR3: CASSQAIAGTIYF